This T cell receptor beta chain was sequenced in a study of vaccination effects on CD4 cells after COVID-19. Sequencing followed a ViraFEST assay step that expanded antigen-specific CD4+ T cells with viral peptide pools. When less than 11 days of culture had elapsed, CD4+ T cells were isolated. Testing of the vaccine recipients showed negative nucleocapsid antibodies and no prior SARS-CoV-2 infection. PBMC cultures contained around 2 million cells per well, roughly 10 IU/ml IL-2 and around 9.4 ug/ml peptides. As to this clone: Its cognate antigen is unknown.

The germline V and J ends were trimmed by 2 bases and 6 bases, with 7 bases remaining between them. Germline values: CDR1 SNHLY, CDR2 FYNNEI. There are 13 residues in the CDR3. Libraries were prepared by immunoSEQ multiplex PCR; TCRdb keeps only in-frame clonotypes and omits some of them. The repertoire holds some 41,000 clones, roughly 79% seen once, with 9.5% to 14% in the top ten. The chain links TRBV2 to TRBJ2-2, with D possibly matching TRBD1 (5 bases). The input for sequencing was CD4+ T cells from PBMCs cultured with SARS-CoV-2 spike peptides, taken before COVID-19 vaccination. This sequence was found in a human donor who received a COVID-19 vaccine. CDR3 protein: CASSETRAGELFF. The CDR3 region has the DNA TGTGCCAGCAGTGAAACCAGGGCCGGGGAGCTGTTTTTT.